This T cell receptor (beta chain) was retrieved from a study of T cells in narcolepsy. Study-wide findings and caveats: Autoreactive HCRT-specific and TRIB2-specific clonotypes were marked in same-patient CSF-versus-blood CD4+ comparisons. Autoreactive clone sequences were missing from some blood memory CD4+ repertoires.

Trimming stripped 0 bases from V and 5 bases from J, with 10 bases between. CDR1 and CDR2 from the germline V gene are LGHNA and YNFKEQ. The CDR3 loop spans 14 amino acids. The assay was immunoSEQ multiplex PCR, and TCRdb's table has in-frame clones only and misses some. This sample carries around 34,000 clones, under 85% of them seen once, and the ten largest clones take less than 5%. As for this clone: Its antigen is unknown.

Material: memory (CD45RA-) CD4+ T cells from blood. The chain has TRBV4-2 and TRBJ1-1; tentative D call: TRBD1 (6 bases). The receptor was isolated from a human donor in good health. The CDR3 region is CASSQDRGGTEAFF. DNA for the CDR3: TGTGCCAGCAGCCAAGACAGGGGAGGGACTGAAGCTTTCTTT.